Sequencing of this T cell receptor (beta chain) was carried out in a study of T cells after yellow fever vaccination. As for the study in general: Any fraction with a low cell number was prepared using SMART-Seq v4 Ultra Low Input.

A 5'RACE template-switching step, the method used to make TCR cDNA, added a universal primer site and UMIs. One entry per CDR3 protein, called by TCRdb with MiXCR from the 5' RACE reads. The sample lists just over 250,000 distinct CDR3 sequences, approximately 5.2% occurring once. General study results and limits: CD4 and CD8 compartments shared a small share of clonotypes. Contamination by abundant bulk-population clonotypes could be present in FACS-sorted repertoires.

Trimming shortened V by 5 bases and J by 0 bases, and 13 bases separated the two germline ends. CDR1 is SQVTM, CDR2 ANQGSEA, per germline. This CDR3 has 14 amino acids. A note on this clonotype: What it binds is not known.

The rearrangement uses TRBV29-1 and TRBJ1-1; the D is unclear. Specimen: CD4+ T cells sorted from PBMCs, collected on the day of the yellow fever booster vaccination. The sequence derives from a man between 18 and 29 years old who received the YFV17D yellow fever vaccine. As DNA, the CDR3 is TGCAGCGTTCACCCGGGCCGGATGAACACTGAAGCTTTCTTT. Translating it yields CSVHPGRMNTEAFF.